A few counts support the clone carrying this T cell receptor beta chain. Its target is not known. The sample belongs to a study of cytomegalovirus exposure and HLA in healthy donors. Whole-study findings and limits: Investigators reported under 200 TCR beta chains as tied to cytomegalovirus. There were several of the most significant clusters that appeared linked to common viral pathogens in a later analysis.

Use of 60 Vbeta and 13 Jbeta primers characterized the PCR. As handled by the study authors: Among the unique TCR beta chains that a later analysis counted, 80 million to 100 million in all, 9.5 million to 11 million were shared. The repertoire was sequenced with immunoSEQ multiplex PCR; TCRdb's copy has only in-frame clones and lacks some. V and J calls and clone size are as listed in that table; D and trimming were resolved from the DNA. This sample has 300,000 or so clones; 80% to 90% occur once, and the top ten carry about 2%. J gave up 3 bases and V 3 bases, and 8 bases lay outside the gene matches. CDR3 length: 15 residues. Germline values: CDR1 SGHTA, CDR2 FQGTGA.

This sequence was found in a woman aged 35 to 49 in good health and CMV-seropositive. The chain links TRBV7-3 to TRBJ2-7, with 7 nucleotides matching TRBD2. The specimen sequenced was PBMCs. Here the CDR3 DNA reads TGTGCCAGCAGCTTTTTAGCGGGCCCCAACTACGAGCAGTACTTC. It translates to CASSFLAGPNYEQYF.